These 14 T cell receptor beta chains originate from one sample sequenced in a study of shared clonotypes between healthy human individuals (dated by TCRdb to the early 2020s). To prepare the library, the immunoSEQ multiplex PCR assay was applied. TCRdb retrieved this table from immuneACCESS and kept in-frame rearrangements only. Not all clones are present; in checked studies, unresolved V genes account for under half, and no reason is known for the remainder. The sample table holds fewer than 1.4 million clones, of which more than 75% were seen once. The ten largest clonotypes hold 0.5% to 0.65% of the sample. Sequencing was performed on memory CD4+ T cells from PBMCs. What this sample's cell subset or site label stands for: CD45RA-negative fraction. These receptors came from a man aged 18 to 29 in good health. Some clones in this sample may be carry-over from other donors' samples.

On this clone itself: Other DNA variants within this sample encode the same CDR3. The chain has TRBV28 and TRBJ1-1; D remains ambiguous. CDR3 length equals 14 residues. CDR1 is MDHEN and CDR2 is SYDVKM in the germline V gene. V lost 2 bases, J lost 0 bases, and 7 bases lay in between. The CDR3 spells CASSLRQLNTEAFF. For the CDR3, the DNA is TGTGCCAGCAGTTTACGGCAGTTGAACACTGAAGCTTTCTTT.

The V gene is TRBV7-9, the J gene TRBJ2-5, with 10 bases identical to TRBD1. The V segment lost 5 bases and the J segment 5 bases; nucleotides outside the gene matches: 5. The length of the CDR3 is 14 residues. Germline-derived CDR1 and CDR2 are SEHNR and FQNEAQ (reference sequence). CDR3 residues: CASSPWTGGETQYF. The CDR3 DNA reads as TGTGCCAGCAGCCCTTGGACAGGGGGTGAGACCCAGTACTTC.

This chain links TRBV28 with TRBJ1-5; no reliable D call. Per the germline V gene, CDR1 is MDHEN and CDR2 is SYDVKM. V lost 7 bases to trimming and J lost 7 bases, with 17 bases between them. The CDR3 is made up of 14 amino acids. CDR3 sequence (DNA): TGTGCCAGCACGCGATATGAGGGATGGCAGCCCCAGCATTTT. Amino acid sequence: CASTRYEGWQPQHF.

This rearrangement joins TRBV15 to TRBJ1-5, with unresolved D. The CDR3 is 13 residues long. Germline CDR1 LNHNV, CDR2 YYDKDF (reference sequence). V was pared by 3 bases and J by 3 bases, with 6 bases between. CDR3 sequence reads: CATSRATNQPQHF. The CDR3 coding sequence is TGTGCCACCAGCAGGGCCACCAATCAGCCCCAGCATTTT.

The CDR3 DNA sequence: TGTGCCAGCAGTTACTCTAGGGGATTCTATGGCTACACCTTC. This sequence encodes CASSYSRGFYGYTF. The rearrangement uses TRBV6-5 and TRBJ1-2, with D perhaps TRBD1 (5 bases). The germline V and J ends were trimmed by 0 bases and 4 bases, with 9 bases remaining between them. The CDR3 loop spans 14 amino acids. Germline CDR1 MNHEY, CDR2 SVGAGI.

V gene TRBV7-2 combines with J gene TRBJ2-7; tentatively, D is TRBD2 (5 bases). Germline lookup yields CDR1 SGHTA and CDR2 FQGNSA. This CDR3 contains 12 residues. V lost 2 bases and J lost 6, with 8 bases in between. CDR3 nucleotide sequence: TGTGCCAGCAGCTTAAGGGAGACCGAGCAGTACTTC. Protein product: CASSLRETEQYF.

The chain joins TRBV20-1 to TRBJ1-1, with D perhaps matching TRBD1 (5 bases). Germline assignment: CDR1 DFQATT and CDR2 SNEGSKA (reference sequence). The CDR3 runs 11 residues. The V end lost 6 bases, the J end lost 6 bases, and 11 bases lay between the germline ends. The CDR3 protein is CSALGVAEAFF. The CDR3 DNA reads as TGCAGTGCACTAGGGGTGGCTGAAGCTTTCTTT.

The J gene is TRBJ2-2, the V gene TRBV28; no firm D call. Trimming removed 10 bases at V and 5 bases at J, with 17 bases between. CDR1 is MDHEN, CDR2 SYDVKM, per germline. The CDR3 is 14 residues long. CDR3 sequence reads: CATHDPGRTGELFF. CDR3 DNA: TGTGCCACCCATGACCCGGGTCGTACCGGGGAGCTGTTTTTT.

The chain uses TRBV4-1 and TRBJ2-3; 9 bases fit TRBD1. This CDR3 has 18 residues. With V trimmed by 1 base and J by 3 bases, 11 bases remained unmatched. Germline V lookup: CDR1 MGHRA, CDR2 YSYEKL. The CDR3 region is CASSQGGRGTGMTDTQYF. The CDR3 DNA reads TGCGCCAGCAGCCAAGGGGGCCGAGGGACAGGGATGACAGATACGCAGTATTTT.

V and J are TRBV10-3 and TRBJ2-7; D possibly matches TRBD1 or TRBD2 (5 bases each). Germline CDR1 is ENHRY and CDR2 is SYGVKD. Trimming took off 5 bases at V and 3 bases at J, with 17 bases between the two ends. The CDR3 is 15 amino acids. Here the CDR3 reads CAISNRDAADYEQYF. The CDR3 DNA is TGTGCCATCAGTAATCGGGACGCAGCAGACTACGAGCAGTACTTC.

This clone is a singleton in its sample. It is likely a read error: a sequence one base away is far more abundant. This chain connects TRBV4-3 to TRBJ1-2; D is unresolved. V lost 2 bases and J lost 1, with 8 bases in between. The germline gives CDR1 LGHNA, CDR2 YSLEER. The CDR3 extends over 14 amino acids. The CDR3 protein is CASSQTDINYGYTF. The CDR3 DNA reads TGCGCCAGCAGCCAAACCGACATTAACTATGGCTACACCTTC.

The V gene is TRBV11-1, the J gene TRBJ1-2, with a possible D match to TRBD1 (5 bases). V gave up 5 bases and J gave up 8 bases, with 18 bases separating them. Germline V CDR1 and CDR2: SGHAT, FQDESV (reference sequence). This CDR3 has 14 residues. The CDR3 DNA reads TGTGCCAGCAGCAGGACGGGGACCAGGGAGGGCTACACCTTC. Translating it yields CASSRTGTREGYTF.

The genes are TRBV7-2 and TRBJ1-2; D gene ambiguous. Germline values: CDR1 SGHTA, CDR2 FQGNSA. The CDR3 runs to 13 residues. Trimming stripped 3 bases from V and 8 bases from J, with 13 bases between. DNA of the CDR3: TGTGCCAGCAGCTTTAAAGTGACGGGGGGCTACACCTTC. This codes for CASSFKVTGGYTF.

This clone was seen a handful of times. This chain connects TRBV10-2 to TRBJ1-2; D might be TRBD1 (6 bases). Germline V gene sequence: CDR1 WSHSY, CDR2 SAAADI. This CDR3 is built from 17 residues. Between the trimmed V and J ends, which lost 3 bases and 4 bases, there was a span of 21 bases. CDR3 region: CASSEYQPRQVRYGYTF. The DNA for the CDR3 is TGCGCCAGCAGTGAATACCAACCCCGACAGGTTCGCTATGGCTACACCTTC.